One sample yielded the 18 T cell receptor beta chains listed below, sequenced in a study of blood T cell repertoires in COVID-19. Produced via immunoSEQ multiplex PCR; TCRdb's table is partial and in-frame only. The sample has around 56,000 clones, 60% to 80% seen once; the top ten hold roughly 3.2%. Sample: peripheral blood. The source is a man between 60 and 70 years old with acute or convalescent COVID-19.

The chain carries TRBV9 and TRBJ2-5; 13 positions agree with TRBD2. CDR3 length equals 16 residues. Looked up from germline, CDR1 is SGDLS and CDR2 is YYNGEE. The V segment lost 7 bases and the J segment 2 bases; nucleotides outside the gene matches: 8. The CDR3 sequence is CASSDGGLAGQETQYF. CDR3 coding DNA: TGTGCCAGCTCCGACGGGGGACTAGCGGGGCAAGAGACCCAGTACTTC.

This clone was detected once. The gene calls are TRBV9 and TRBJ2-1, with D unclear. Germline V gene lookup returns CDR1 SGDLS and CDR2 YYNGEE. The CDR3 covers 15 residues. Trimming shortened V by 5 bases and J by 7 bases, and 19 bases separated the two germline ends. The CDR3 DNA sequence: TGTGCCAGCAGTCCCTACTCACTCCCCTGGAATGAGCAGTTCTTC. It yields the protein CASSPYSLPWNEQFF.

The chain has TRBV10-3 and TRBJ1-1, with 9 bases identical to TRBD1. V trimming: 2 bases; J trimming: 4 bases; junction bases outside the gene matches: 5. The CDR3 runs 15 residues. Germline CDR1 and CDR2: ENHRY and SYGVKD. The chain's CDR3 is CAISEGQQGATEAFF. In DNA, the CDR3 is TGTGCCATCAGTGAGGGTCAACAGGGGGCCACTGAAGCTTTCTTT.

This rearrangement joins TRBV27 to TRBJ2-5; D possibly corresponds to TRBD2 (5 bases). CDR3 length: 13 residues. CDR1 is MNHEY and CDR2 is SMNVEV in the germline V gene (reference sequence). With 4 bases removed from V and 5 bases from J, the gap between germline ends came to 11 bases. The CDR3 sequence is CASSSRTGETQYF. As DNA, the CDR3 is TGTGCCAGCAGTTCTAGGACGGGGGAGACCCAGTACTTC.

The chain couples TRBV12-3 or TRBV12-4 to TRBJ2-3, with D possibly matching TRBD1 (5 bases). CDR3 size: 13 residues. The ends were cut back, 5 bases at V and 4 bases at J, with 10 bases in the middle. The CDR3 bases are TGTGCCAGCAGTGCCCTAGGGGCAGATACGCAGTATTTT. Protein product: CASSALGADTQYF.

V gene TRBV10-3 combines with J gene TRBJ1-2; D is perhaps TRBD1 (5 bases). V was cut by 3 bases and J by 5 bases, with 16 bases left in between. Germline CDR1 reads ENHRY; CDR2 reads SYGVKD. The CDR3 is 15 amino acids. The CDR3 reads CAISERREPEYGYTF. CDR3 DNA: TGTGCCATCAGTGAACGCAGGGAACCAGAATATGGCTACACCTTC.

This clone has a single count. This CDR3 reads CASSLSVAGALNEQFF. In DNA form, the CDR3 reads TGTGCCAGCAGCTTAAGTGTAGCGGGGGCCCTAAATGAGCAGTTCTTC. J is TRBJ2-1 and V is TRBV11-2; TRBD2 matches at 9 bases. The CDR3 is 16 residues long. J gave up 7 bases and V 2 bases, and 9 bases lay outside the gene matches. CDR1 SGHAT and CDR2 FQNNGV come from the germline V gene. Supplemented by reference TRBV11-2 and TRBJ2-1, the full variable domain reads EAGVAQSPRYKIIEKRQSVAFWCNPISGHATLYWYQQILGQGPKLLIQFQNNGVVDDSQLPKDRFSAERLKGVDSTLKIQPAKLEDSAVYLCASSLSVAGALNEQFFGPGTRLTVL.

J is TRBJ1-2 and V is TRBV19, with D possibly matching TRBD1 (5 bases). CDR1 is LNHDA and CDR2 is SQIVND in the germline V gene (reference sequence). The CDR3 covers 13 residues. The ends were cut back, 5 bases at V and 5 bases at J, with 12 bases in the middle. The CDR3 loop is CASSATAGYGYTF. The CDR3 bases are TGTGCCAGTAGTGCGACGGCAGGGTATGGCTACACCTTC.

The genes are TRBV5-1 and TRBJ2-1; a possible D gene is TRBD2 (5 bases). CDR3 size: 14 residues. The V end lost 4 bases, the J end lost 6 bases, and 14 bases lay between the germline ends. The germline gives CDR1 SGHRS, CDR2 YFSETQ. The CDR3 region is CASSPREYSNEQFF. The DNA for the CDR3 is TGCGCCAGCAGCCCAAGGGAGTACTCCAATGAGCAGTTCTTC.

A single count supports this clone. The chain combines TRBV7-3 with TRBJ1-1, with 7 bases lining up with TRBD1. Germline V gene sequence: CDR1 SGHTA, CDR2 FQGTGA. With V trimmed by 4 bases and J by 7 bases, 15 bases remained unmatched. This CDR3 spans 16 amino acids. The CDR3 sequence: CASSSAKVPQGGEAFF. In nucleotides, the CDR3 is TGTGCCAGCAGCTCCGCTAAAGTCCCTCAGGGGGGTGAAGCTTTCTTT.

The chain couples TRBV7-9 to TRBJ2-2, with 8 nucleotides matching TRBD1. There are 15 residues in the CDR3. Germline V gene sequence: CDR1 SEHNR, CDR2 FQNEAQ (reference sequence). V trimming: 8 bases; J trimming: 5 bases; junction bases outside the gene matches: 10. The CDR3 here is CASVRQGPSTGELFF. CDR3 bases: TGTGCCAGCGTTAGACAGGGGCCGAGTACCGGGGAGCTGTTTTTT.

The rearrangement joins TRBV7-2 to TRBJ1-6; D unresolved. V was cut by 1 base and J by 3 bases, with 13 bases left in between. The CDR3 totals 17 residues. Germline V gene data show CDR1 as SGHTA and CDR2 as FQGNSA. The CDR3 region is CASSLDPPAFYNSPLHF. CDR3 DNA: TGTGCCAGCAGCTTAGACCCCCCCGCGTTCTATAATTCACCCCTCCACTTT.

The rearrangement joins TRBV12-5 to TRBJ2-1; the D gene is possibly TRBD1 (5 bases). Trimming left V 6 bases short and J 15 bases short, with 12 bases between. This CDR3 is built from 10 residues. CDR1 and CDR2 (germline): LGHNT, FRNRAP. CDR3 residues: CASGVQETFF. In DNA form, the CDR3 reads TGTGCTAGTGGGGTACAGGAGACGTTCTTC.

For the CDR3, the DNA is TGTGCCAGCAGGGGACAGCTATATGGCTACACCTTC. Amino acids: CASRGQLYGYTF. V gene TRBV9 combines with J gene TRBJ1-2; 7 positions match TRBD1. CDR3 length: 12 residues. The ends lost 5 bases at V and 5 bases at J; junction bases unmatched: 3. The germline V gene encodes CDR1 SGDLS and CDR2 YYNGEE.

The chain is built from TRBV19 and TRBJ1-5; the match to TRBD1 covers 10 bases. CDR1 is LNHDA and CDR2 is SQIVND in the germline V gene (reference sequence). J was trimmed by 2 bases and V by 10 bases; bases with no gene match: 8. CDR3 length equals 15 residues. CDR3 in DNA: TGTGCCACCGCGGGGACAGGGGCCCGCAATCAGCCCCAGCATTTT. Encoded protein: CATAGTGARNQPQHF.

This clone was observed a few times. The gene calls are TRBV2 and TRBJ1-1, with a possible D match to TRBD1 (5 bases). Germline CDR1 is SNHLY and CDR2 is FYNNEI. V lost 6 bases, J lost 3 bases, and 11 bases lay in between. The CDR3 has 13 residues. In DNA, the CDR3 is TGTGCCAGCAGCCCGGAACAGGACACTGAAGCTTTCTTT. Translated, it gives CASSPEQDTEAFF.

This clone was counted once. The J gene is TRBJ2-7, the V gene TRBV9; 7 nucleotides agree with TRBD1. V shed 0 bases, J shed 2 bases, and the junction held 5 bases outside the gene matches. CDR1 SGDLS and CDR2 YYNGEE come from the germline V gene. The CDR3 sequence is 15 residues long. For the CDR3, the DNA is TGTGCCAGCAGCGTAGGAGGGGGCCTTACCTACGAGCAGTACTTC. This sequence encodes CASSVGGGLTYEQYF.

The J gene is TRBJ1-1, the V gene TRBV5-1, with 7 bases identical to TRBD1. The CDR3 contains 13 residues. CDR1 and CDR2 (germline): SGHRS, YFSETQ. The trim removed 0 bases at V and 6 bases at J, leaving 2 bases unmatched. CDR3 DNA: TGCGCCAGCAGCTTGGTTCAGGGGGCTGAAGCTTTCTTT. Encoded protein: CASSLVQGAEAFF.